The rows below give T cell receptor beta chains drawn from one sample of a study of Graves' ophthalmopathy and Graves' hyperthyroidism. TCRdb re-derived calls from the multiplex PCR reads in MiXCR, one entry per CDR3 protein. Of some 350,000 distinct CDR3 sequences in the sample, about a sixth were seen once. Material: peripheral blood. The receptors were sampled from an adult woman with stable Graves' hyperthyroidism. CDR3s include the opening cysteine and the closing phenylalanine or tryptophan. D genes are given only for firm matches. Only part of the rows carry a size: once, few, many, or a class if the clone is expanded.

clone_size | j_call | d_call | v_call | cdr3_nt | cdr3_aa
many | TRBJ2-2 | - | TRBV30 | TGTGCCTGGTCCTCAGGGGTGGGGGACACCGGGGAGCTGTTTTTT | CAWSSGVGDTGELFF
many | TRBJ2-7 | TRBD1 | TRBV7-9 | TGTGCCAGCAGCAACAAGCCGGGACAGGCCTACTACGAGCAGTACTTC | CASSNKPGQAYYEQYF
- | TRBJ1-1 | TRBD1 | TRBV19 | TGTGCCAGCACCAAACAGGGGAGGACTGAAGCTTTCTTT | CASTKQGRTEAFF
many | TRBJ2-5 | - | TRBV20-1 | TGCAGTGCTAGTAGGGTGGGGGAGACCCAGTACTTC | CSASRVGETQYF
- | TRBJ2-7 | - | TRBV20-1 | TGCAGTGCTTCCTCCGGACTGGCCCGGTTCTACGAGCAGTACTTC | CSASSGLARFYEQYF
many | TRBJ2-4 | - | TRBV28 | TGTGCCAGCAGTTTATCGTGGAGATTAGCCAAAAACATTCAGTACTTC | CASSLSWRLAKNIQYF
few | TRBJ2-7 | TRBD2 | TRBV12-3/TRBV12-4 | TGTGCCAGCAGTCCCACTAGCGGGGGAAACGAGCAGTACTTC | CASSPTSGGNEQYF
many | TRBJ2-2 | - | TRBV24-1 | TGTGCCACCAGGCCGGGGGAACAGGCCGGGGAGCTGTTTTTT | CATRPGEQAGELFF
many | TRBJ1-5 | - | TRBV28 | TGTGCCAGCAGTTTGCAGGTTTATAGCAATCAGCCCCAGCATTTT | CASSLQVYSNQPQHF
many | TRBJ2-7 | - | TRBV7-6 | TGTGCCAGCAGCTTAGTGAGGGCCCCGAGCTCCTACGAGCAGTACTTC | CASSLVRAPSSYEQYF
many | TRBJ1-2 | - | TRBV19 | TGTGCCAGCAGGATCCGTGCTAACTATGGCTACACCTTC | CASRIRANYGYTF
many | TRBJ1-1 | - | TRBV12-3/TRBV12-4 | TGTGCCAGCAGACTCGGGACAACGAACACTGAAGCTTTCTTT | CASRLGTTNTEAFF
many | TRBJ2-2 | - | TRBV6-5 | TGTGCCAGCATGCCAAGGAGCGGTAACACCGGGGAGCTGTTTTTT | CASMPRSGNTGELFF
- | TRBJ2-3 | - | TRBV18 | TGTGCCAGCTCACCCCAAGCCACAGATACGCAGTATTTT | CASSPQATDTQYF
many | TRBJ1-1 | TRBD1 | TRBV20-1 | TGCAGTGCGTCAGACAGGGGGAGCACTGAAGCTTTCTTT | CSASDRGSTEAFF
- | TRBJ1-6 | - | TRBV20-1 | TGCAGTGCTCCCCGTGGGGGGTCCCTTAATTCACCCCTCCACTTT | CSAPRGGSLNSPLHF
- | TRBJ2-2 | - | TRBV19 | TGTGCCAGTAGTATAGTTGCCGGAGGCTACACCGGGGAGCTGTTTTTT | CASSIVAGGYTGELFF
many | TRBJ2-7 | TRBD2 | TRBV6-1 | TGTGCCAGCAGGAAGACTAGCGGGAGGGCCTTCGAGCAGTACTTC | CASRKTSGRAFEQYF
- | TRBJ2-7 | TRBD2 | TRBV18 | TGTGCCAGCTCTCGGACTAGCGAACGCTACGAGCAGTACTTC | CASSRTSERYEQYF
many | TRBJ2-5 | - | TRBV28 | TGTGCCAGCAGTTCACCTGATTGGGGTTTCGAGACCCAGTACTTC | CASSSPDWGFETQYF
- | TRBJ1-1 | TRBD1 | TRBV12-3/TRBV12-4 | TGTGCCAGCAGTTCGGGGACAGGGGTGCCTGGGAACACTGAAGCTTTCTTT | CASSSGTGVPGNTEAFF
many | TRBJ2-5 | - | TRBV9 | TGTGCCAGCAGCGAGCGGATTAATGGTGGGGAGACCCAGTACTTC | CASSERINGGETQYF
many | TRBJ1-5 | - | TRBV29-1 | TGCAGCTACAATAGAGGGGACGGGCAGCCCCAGCATTTT | CSYNRGDGQPQHF
- | TRBJ1-2 | - | TRBV4-2 | TGTGCCAGCAGCCAAGACTCCGGGACGGCCTATGGCTACACCTTC | CASSQDSGTAYGYTF
many | TRBJ1-5 | - | TRBV19 | TGTGCCAGTAGTATGGGGGCAGGGTCCGAGCCCCAGCATTTT | CASSMGAGSEPQHF
many | TRBJ1-2 | TRBD1 | TRBV5-1 | TGCGCCAGCAGCTCTCGGACAGGGCTACTGCCTAACTATGGCTACACCTTC | CASSSRTGLLPNYGYTF
- | TRBJ2-7 | - | TRBV6-1 | TGTGCCAGCAAACAACAGGGGGGGCCTTACGAGCAGTACTTC | CASKQQGGPYEQYF
many | TRBJ2-5 | - | TRBV18 | TGTGCCAGCAGCCCAGGGAGGGAGACCCAGTACTTC | CASSPGRETQYF
many | TRBJ2-7 | - | TRBV12-3/TRBV12-4 | TGTGCCAGCAGTTTGACCGGGATGGGGACTTACGAGCAGTACTTC | CASSLTGMGTYEQYF
many | TRBJ2-7 | - | TRBV4-1 | TGCGCCAGCAGCCAAGACAGGGAGTACTCCTACGAGCAGTACTTC | CASSQDREYSYEQYF
many | TRBJ2-7 | - | TRBV16 | TGTGCCAGCAGCCAATTGGAGACTAGATCCGAGCAGTACTTC | CASSQLETRSEQYF
many | TRBJ1-2 | - | TRBV29-1 | TGCAGCGTTCCGACAGGAGGGAAGGACGGCTACACCTTC | CSVPTGGKDGYTF
many | TRBJ2-4 | - | TRBV28 | TGTGCCAGCAGTTCCGGGGGAAACATTAAGTACTTC | CASSSGGNIKYF
- | TRBJ1-5 | - | TRBV6-1 | TGTGCCAGCAGTGAAGGATGGTATCAGGTCCTAAATCAGCCCCAGCATTTT | CASSEGWYQVLNQPQHF
many | TRBJ2-3 | - | TRBV6-5 | TGTGCCAGCAGTTACTCGAGGGCTGGGGGAGATACGCAGTATTTT | CASSYSRAGGDTQYF